The text below deals with one TCR beta chain. This sample was included in a study of blood T cell repertoires in COVID-19. Across the study: The cDNA or gDNA used as material had been derived from T cells, B-cell-depleted T cells, or PBMCs.

Original methodology: Researchers report that nucleated cell counts were estimated from reference gene primer amplification. The assay was immunoSEQ multiplex PCR, and TCRdb's table has in-frame clones only and misses some. That table is the source of V, J and clone size, and D and trimming were worked out from the DNA. Altogether some 140,000 clones are present, approximately 88% being singletons, with the ten largest covering 4.5% to 5.5%. Ages ranged from about 18 to 90 years, with residence in around 24 US areas. Per germline, CDR1 MNHNY and CDR2 SVGAGI (reference sequence). The CDR3 totals 14 residues. V shed 2 bases and J 6 bases; nucleotides not matched to a gene: 6.

Sequenced: PBMCs or T cells enriched from blood (not recorded which). The chain employs TRBV6-6 and TRBJ2-7; TRBD2 aligns across 8 bases. The source is a man between 40 and 49 years old with acute COVID-19. The chain's CDR3 is CASSYRAGVVEQYF. The CDR3 coding sequence is TGTGCCAGCAGTTACCGAGCGGGAGTGGTCGAGCAGTACTTC.